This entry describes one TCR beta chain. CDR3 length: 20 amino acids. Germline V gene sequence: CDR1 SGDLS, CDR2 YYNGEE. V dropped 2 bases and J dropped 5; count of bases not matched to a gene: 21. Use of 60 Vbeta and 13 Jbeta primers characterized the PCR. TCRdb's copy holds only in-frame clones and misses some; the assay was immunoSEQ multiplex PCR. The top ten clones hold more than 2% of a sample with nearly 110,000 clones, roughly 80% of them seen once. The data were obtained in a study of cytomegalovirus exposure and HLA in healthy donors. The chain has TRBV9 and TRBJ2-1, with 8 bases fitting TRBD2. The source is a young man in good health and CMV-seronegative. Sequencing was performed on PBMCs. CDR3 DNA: TGTGCCAGCAGCGTTAGTTTGTCTGGGGCGGGAGGCCGGGGGAACAATGAGCAGTTCTTC. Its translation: CASSVSLSGAGGRGNNEQFF.